This T cell receptor beta chain originates from a study of human CD8 memory T cell subsets. Making the TCR beta libraries relied on UMI-labeled 5' RACE. No DNA is given; TCRdb re-called the 5' RACE reads and lists each CDR3 protein once. The table lists roughly 6,200 distinct CDR3 sequences. Regarding the study as a whole: Precursor exhausted T cells and stem-like memory T cells were similarly highly diverse, while effector memory cells were not.

Germline V gene lookup returns CDR1 SGHVS and CDR2 FNYEAQ. The CDR3 spans 15 residues. As concerns this clonotype: Its antigen remains unidentified.

The chain couples TRBV7-6 to TRBJ1-5; TCRdb reports TRBD1, a call that lacks DNA to check it against. The receptor's source is a human donor in good health. Sequenced sample: CD8+ effector memory T cells (TEM) sorted from PBMCs. The subset denotes: effector memory CD8 T cells, CCR7- CD45RO+ CD95+. The CDR3 loop reads CASSLAVGGLQPQHF.